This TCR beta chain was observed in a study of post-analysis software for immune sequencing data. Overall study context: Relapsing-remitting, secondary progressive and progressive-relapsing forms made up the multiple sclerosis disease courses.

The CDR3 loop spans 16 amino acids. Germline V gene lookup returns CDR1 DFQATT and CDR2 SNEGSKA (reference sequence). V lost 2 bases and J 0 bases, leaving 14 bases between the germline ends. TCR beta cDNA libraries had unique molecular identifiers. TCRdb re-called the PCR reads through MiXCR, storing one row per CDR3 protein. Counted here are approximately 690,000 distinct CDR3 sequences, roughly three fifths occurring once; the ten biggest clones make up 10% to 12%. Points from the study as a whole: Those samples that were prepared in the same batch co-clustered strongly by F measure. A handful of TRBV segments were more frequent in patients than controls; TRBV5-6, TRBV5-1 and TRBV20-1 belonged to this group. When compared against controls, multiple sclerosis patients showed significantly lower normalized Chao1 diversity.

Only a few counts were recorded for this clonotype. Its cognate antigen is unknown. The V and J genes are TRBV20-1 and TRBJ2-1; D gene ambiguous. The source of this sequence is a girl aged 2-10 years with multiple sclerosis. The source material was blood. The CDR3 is CSARPRTASSYNEQFF. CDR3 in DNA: TGCAGTGCTAGACCCCGGACCGCCAGCTCCTACAATGAGCAGTTCTTC.